This entry lists 23 T cell receptor beta chains sequenced from one sample in a study of T-cell memory formation after mild COVID-19. One entry per CDR3 protein results from TCRdb running MiXCR on the 5' RACE reads. The sample lists about 100,000 distinct CDR3 sequences, 13% to 15% occurring once. The sample consisted of PBMCs or a T cell subset sorted from them (not recorded which). The receptors originated from a man aged 18 to 35 who had mild COVID-19 (a few samples of this study predate the infection). Cell type and time point are not known.

The chain combines TRBV19 with TRBJ2-1; 12 bases are shared with TRBD2. The V gene end was trimmed by 5 bases and the J gene end by 12 bases; junction bases not matched to a gene: 14. The CDR3 totals 16 residues. Germline-derived CDR1 and CDR2 are LNHDA and SQIVND (reference sequence). CDR3 DNA: TGTGCCAGTAGTGGGTTTGGACTAGCGGGGCCATCAGGGCAGTTCTTC. It specifies CASSGFGLAGPSGQFF.

The rearrangement uses TRBV5-5 and TRBJ1-5, with D possibly matching TRBD1 (6 bases). The CDR3 length is 15 residues. Germline CDR1 reads SGHKS; CDR2 reads YYEKEE (reference sequence). V was cut by 4 bases and J by 5 bases, with 16 bases left in between. CDR3 amino acids: CASSPSDRGYQPQHF. In nucleotides, the CDR3 is TGTGCCAGCAGCCCATCGGACAGAGGGTATCAGCCCCAGCATTTT.

The chain uses TRBV4-2 and TRBJ2-4; D is unclear. The CDR3 has 13 amino acids. The germline V gene has CDR1 LGHNA and CDR2 YNFKEQ. V lost 0 bases to trimming and J lost 8 bases, with 8 bases between them. The CDR3 sequence is CASSQDPIDIQYF. DNA for the CDR3: TGTGCCAGCAGCCAAGATCCGATCGACATTCAGTACTTC.

This clonotype was seen a handful of times. The chain links TRBV6-2 or TRBV6-3 to TRBJ1-1; D is ambiguous. V lost 0 bases to trimming and J lost 1 base, with 12 bases between them. This CDR3 has 16 residues. Germline assignment: CDR1 MNHEY and CDR2 SVGEGT. CDR3 bases: TGTGCCAGCAGTTACTCGACGGCAGACCCGAACACTGAAGCTTTCTTT. It specifies CASSYSTADPNTEAFF.

The V call is TRBV7-9, the J call TRBJ1-2, with D uncertain. Trimming removed 7 bases from V and 6 bases from J, with 18 bases in between. The CDR3 contains 14 residues. Looked up from germline, CDR1 is SEHNR and CDR2 is FQNEAQ (reference sequence). The DNA for the CDR3 is TGTGCCAGCATCCCCCTGACCCGGGTGGATGGCTACACCTTC. Amino acids: CASIPLTRVDGYTF.

This clonotype was detected only a few times. The chain links TRBV7-9 to TRBJ2-1; D remains ambiguous. This CDR3 is built from 13 residues. Germline V gene data show CDR1 as SEHNR and CDR2 as FQNEAQ (reference sequence). Deletions cut 4 bases from V and 6 bases from J, with 10 bases between. In DNA form, the CDR3 reads TGTGCCAGCAGCTCCTATAGTTTCAATGAGCAGTTCTTC. Residues: CASSSYSFNEQFF.

This clonotype turned up a few times. The chain recombines TRBV19 with TRBJ2-5, with D uncertain. The germline CDR1 and CDR2 sequences are LNHDA and SQIVND (reference sequence). This CDR3 contains 12 residues. V lost 4 bases and J 2 bases, leaving 5 bases between the germline ends. The CDR3 here is CASSKGQETQYF. The CDR3 nucleotides are TGTGCCAGTAGTAAGGGACAAGAGACCCAGTACTTC.

The rearrangement uses TRBV7-8 and TRBJ1-2; no definite D call. Germline values: CDR1 SGHVS, CDR2 FQNEAQ. V lost 3 bases and J 8 bases, leaving 7 bases between the germline ends. CDR3 length: 11 amino acids. The chain's CDR3 is CASSFGNGYTF. CDR3 coding DNA: TGTGCCAGCAGCTTCGGGAACGGCTACACCTTC.

This clonotype has more than one count but fewer than ten. This chain uses TRBV12-3 or TRBV12-4 with TRBJ2-7; 10 bases align to TRBD1. Trimming cost V 7 bases and J 2 bases; bases outside gene matches: 5. The CDR3 is made up of 14 amino acids. The CDR3 DNA follows: TGTGCCAGCATGTCCGGGACAGGGGCCTACGAGCAGTACTTC. It specifies CASMSGTGAYEQYF.

V usage is TRBV14 and J usage is TRBJ2-2; weak D call: TRBD2 (6 bases). V was clipped by 4 bases and J by 7 bases, with 13 bases between them. This CDR3 has 14 residues. Germline V gives CDR1 SGHDN, CDR2 FVKESK. DNA for the CDR3: TGTGCCAGCAGCCGCGGGGCCCTAATCGGGGAGCTGTTTTTT. Translated: CASSRGALIGELFF.

There are many counts of this clonotype. The V and J genes are TRBV4-3 and TRBJ1-2; D is undetermined. V lost 0 bases and J lost 4, with 9 bases in between. CDR3 size: 14 residues. Germline assignment: CDR1 LGHNA and CDR2 YSLEER. As DNA, the CDR3 is TGCGCCAGCAGCCAAGATGACCGCGGCTATGGCTACACCTTC. It is translated as CASSQDDRGYGYTF.

The rearrangement joins TRBV10-2 to TRBJ2-7; D not certain. From germline, CDR1 is WSHSY and CDR2 SAAADI. V shed 4 bases and J shed 6 bases, with 7 bases lying between them. The CDR3 has 11 residues. The CDR3 protein is CASSAWGEQYF. As DNA, the CDR3 is TGCGCCAGCAGTGCGTGGGGCGAGCAGTACTTC.

There are a few counts of this clonotype. The chain uses TRBV7-9 and TRBJ2-7; D uncertain. V shed 4 bases and J shed 5 bases, with 12 bases lying between them. The CDR3 is 13 amino acids. The germline V gene encodes CDR1 SEHNR and CDR2 FQNEAQ (reference sequence). CDR3: CASSWVLGHEQYF. CDR3 sequence (DNA): TGTGCCAGCAGCTGGGTCTTGGGCCACGAGCAGTACTTC.

This clonotype was counted only a few times. This sequence joins TRBV15 and TRBJ1-4; D perhaps matches TRBD1 (5 bases). The CDR3 is 14 residues long. The germline CDR1 and CDR2 sequences are LNHNV and YYDKDF (reference sequence). V was pared by 4 bases and J by 5 bases, with 11 bases between. The CDR3 coding sequence is TGTGCCACCAGCATAAGTAGGGGAAATGAAAAACTGTTTTTT. It specifies CATSISRGNEKLFF.

At least ten counts were recorded for this clonotype. For the CDR3, the DNA is TGTGCCAGCAGCTTAGGTCTAGCCGATACGCAGTATTTT. Translating it yields CASSLGLADTQYF. The V call is TRBV7-6, the J call TRBJ2-3; possible D gene TRBD2, 5 bases. V lost 1 base and J 6 bases, leaving 8 bases between the germline ends. Germline V gene sequence: CDR1 SGHVS, CDR2 FNYEAQ. The CDR3 has 13 amino acids.

This chain uses TRBV27 with TRBJ2-5; D remains unclear. The CDR3 is 16 residues long. Germline CDR1 is MNHEY and CDR2 is SMNVEV (reference sequence). The V end was cut by 5 bases, the J end by 3 bases, with 19 bases between. In nucleotides, the CDR3 is TGTGCCAGCAGTAGAACAGCGACCTCGGAGAAAGAGACCCAGTACTTC. This translates into CASSRTATSEKETQYF.

The chain couples TRBV9 to TRBJ1-1; D gene unclear. Germline V gives CDR1 SGDLS, CDR2 YYNGEE. The CDR3 loop spans 14 amino acids. The V and J ends lost 0 bases and 2 bases respectively, with 8 bases between them. The CDR3 nucleotides are TGTGCCAGCAGCGTAGTATCAGCCAACACTGAAGCTTTCTTT. Amino acids: CASSVVSANTEAFF. The full variable domain, completed using reference TRBV9 and TRBJ1-1, is DSGVTQTPKHLITATGQRVTLRCSPRSGDLSVYWYQQSLDQGLQFLIQYYNGEERAKGNILERFSAQQFPDLHSELNLSSLELGDSALYFCASSVVSANTEAFFGQGTRLTVV.

This rearrangement joins TRBV12-3 or TRBV12-4 to TRBJ2-1; TRBD2 matches at 12 bases. V gave up 5 bases and J gave up 9 bases; unmatched junction bases: 8. The CDR3 consists of 15 residues. CDR3 nucleotides: TGTGCCAGCAGTCCGTGGACTAGCGGGGTGGGTGAGCAGTTCTTC. It codes for CASSPWTSGVGEQFF.

V is TRBV4-1 and J is TRBJ1-5; D gene ambiguous. This CDR3 contains 15 residues. Germline CDR1 MGHRA, CDR2 YSYEKL. Deletions cut 6 bases from V and 2 bases from J, with 14 bases between. CDR3 nucleotides: TGCGCCAGCAGTTCCCGATTCGTCGGCAATCAGCCCCAGCATTTT. It is translated as CASSSRFVGNQPQHF.

This clonotype has only a few counts. Here the CDR3 reads CASSLGSPLANIQYF. The CDR3 DNA sequence: TGTGCCAGCAGCCTCGGGAGCCCGTTGGCGAACATTCAGTACTTC. The chain combines TRBV7-9 with TRBJ2-4; possible D gene TRBD2, 6 bases. Germline V gives CDR1 SEHNR, CDR2 FQNEAQ (reference sequence). V was shortened by 5 bases and J by 7 bases, with 18 bases between the two germline ends. This CDR3 is built from 15 residues.

CDR3 bases: TGTGCCAGCAGCAGCGTCGACAGGCATTTCTACGAGCAGTACGTC. It is translated as CASSSVDRHFYEQYV. This chain connects TRBV21-1 to TRBJ2-7; the table's D call, TRBD1, was not checked against the DNA. TRBV21-1 is flagged as a pseudogene. The CDR3 is 15 amino acids.

The V gene is TRBV4-2, the J gene TRBJ1-5; D ambiguous. Between the trimmed V and J ends, which lost 0 bases and 1 base, there was a span of 10 bases. This CDR3 has 16 residues. The germline CDR1 and CDR2 sequences are LGHNA and YNFKEQ. The CDR3, as DNA: TGTGCCAGCAGCCAAGAGTCGGCATTAAGCAATCAGCCCCAGCATTTT. Translation gives CASSQESALSNQPQHF.

The rearrangement uses TRBV6-5 and TRBJ2-5; 7 bases fit TRBD2. From germline, CDR1 is MNHEY and CDR2 SVGAGI. Trimming at V came to 7 bases and at J to 5 bases, leaving 16 bases not matched to a gene. The CDR3 totals 16 residues. For the CDR3, the DNA is TGTGCCAGCACTTTACTAGCGTGTGATGTCCGGGAGACCCAGTACTTC. It specifies CASTLLACDVRETQYF.